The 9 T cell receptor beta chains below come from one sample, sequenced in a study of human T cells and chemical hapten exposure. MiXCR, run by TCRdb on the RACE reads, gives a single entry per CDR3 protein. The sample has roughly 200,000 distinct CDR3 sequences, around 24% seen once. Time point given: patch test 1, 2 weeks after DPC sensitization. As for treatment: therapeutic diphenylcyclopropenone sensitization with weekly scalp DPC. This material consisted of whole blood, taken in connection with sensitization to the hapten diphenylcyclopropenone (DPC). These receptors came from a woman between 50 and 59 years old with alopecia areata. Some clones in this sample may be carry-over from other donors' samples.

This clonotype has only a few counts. In DNA, the CDR3 is TGCAGCGTTCGAGTCGGCGGGAACACTGAAGCTTTCTTT. Protein sequence: CSVRVGGNTEAFF. The chain recombines TRBV29-1 with TRBJ1-1; D not resolved. This CDR3 spans 13 amino acids. V lost 5 bases, J lost 1 base, and 11 bases lay in between. Germline V gene sequence: CDR1 SQVTM, CDR2 ANQGSEA.

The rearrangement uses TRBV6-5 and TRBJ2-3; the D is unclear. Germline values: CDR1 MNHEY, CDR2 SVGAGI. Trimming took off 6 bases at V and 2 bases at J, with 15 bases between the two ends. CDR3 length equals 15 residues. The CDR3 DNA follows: TGTGCCAGCAGGACGAGGCTGGGGTCCACAGATACGCAGTATTTT. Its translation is CASRTRLGSTDTQYF.

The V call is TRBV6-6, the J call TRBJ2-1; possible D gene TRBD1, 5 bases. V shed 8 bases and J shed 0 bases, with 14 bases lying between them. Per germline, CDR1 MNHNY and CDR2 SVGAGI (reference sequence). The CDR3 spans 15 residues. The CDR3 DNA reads TGTGCCAGCGGGCCAGACAGTTACTCCTACAATGAGCAGTTCTTC. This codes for CASGPDSYSYNEQFF.

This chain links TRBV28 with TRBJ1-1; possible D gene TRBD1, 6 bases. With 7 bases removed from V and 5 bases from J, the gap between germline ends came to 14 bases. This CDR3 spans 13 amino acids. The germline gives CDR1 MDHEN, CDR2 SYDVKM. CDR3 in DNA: TGTGCCAGCACCGAAGGGGGGTTGACTGAAGCTTTCTTT. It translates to CASTEGGLTEAFF.

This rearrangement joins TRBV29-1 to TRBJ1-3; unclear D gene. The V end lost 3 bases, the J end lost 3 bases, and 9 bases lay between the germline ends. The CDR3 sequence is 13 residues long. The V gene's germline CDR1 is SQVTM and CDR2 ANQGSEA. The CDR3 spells CSVEEANGNTIYF. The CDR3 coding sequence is TGCAGCGTTGAGGAGGCTAATGGAAACACCATATATTTT.

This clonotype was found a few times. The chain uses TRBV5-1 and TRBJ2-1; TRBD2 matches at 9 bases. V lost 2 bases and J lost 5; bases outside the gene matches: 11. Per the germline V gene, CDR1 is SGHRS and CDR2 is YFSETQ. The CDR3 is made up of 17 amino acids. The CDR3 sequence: CASSFGFSGSMNNEQFF. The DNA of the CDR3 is TGCGCCAGCAGCTTTGGATTTAGCGGGAGCATGAACAATGAGCAGTTCTTC.

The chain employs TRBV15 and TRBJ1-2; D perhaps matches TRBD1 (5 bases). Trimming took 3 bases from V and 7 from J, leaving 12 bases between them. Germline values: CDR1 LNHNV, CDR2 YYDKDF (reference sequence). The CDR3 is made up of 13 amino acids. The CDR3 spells CATSSGGGSGYTF. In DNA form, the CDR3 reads TGTGCCACCAGCAGTGGTGGGGGTAGTGGCTACACCTTC.

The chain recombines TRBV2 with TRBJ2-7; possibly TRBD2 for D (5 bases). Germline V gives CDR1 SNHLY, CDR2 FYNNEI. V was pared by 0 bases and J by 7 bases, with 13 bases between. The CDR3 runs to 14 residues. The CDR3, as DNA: TGTGCCAGCAGTGAAGCGACGGGATTTGGGGAGCAGTACTTC. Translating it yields CASSEATGFGEQYF.

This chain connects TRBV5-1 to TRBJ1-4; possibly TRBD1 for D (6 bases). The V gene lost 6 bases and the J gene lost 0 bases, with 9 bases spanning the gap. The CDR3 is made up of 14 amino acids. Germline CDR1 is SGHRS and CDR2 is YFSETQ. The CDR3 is CASMDSATNEKLFF. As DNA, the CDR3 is TGCGCCAGCATGGACAGTGCAACTAATGAAAAACTGTTTTTT. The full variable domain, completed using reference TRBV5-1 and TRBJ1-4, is KAGVTQTPRYLIKTRGQQVTLSCSPISGHRSVSWYQQTPGQGLQFLFEYFSETQRNKGNFPGRFSGRQFSNSRSEMNVSTLELGDSALYLCASMDSATNEKLFFGSGTQLSVL.